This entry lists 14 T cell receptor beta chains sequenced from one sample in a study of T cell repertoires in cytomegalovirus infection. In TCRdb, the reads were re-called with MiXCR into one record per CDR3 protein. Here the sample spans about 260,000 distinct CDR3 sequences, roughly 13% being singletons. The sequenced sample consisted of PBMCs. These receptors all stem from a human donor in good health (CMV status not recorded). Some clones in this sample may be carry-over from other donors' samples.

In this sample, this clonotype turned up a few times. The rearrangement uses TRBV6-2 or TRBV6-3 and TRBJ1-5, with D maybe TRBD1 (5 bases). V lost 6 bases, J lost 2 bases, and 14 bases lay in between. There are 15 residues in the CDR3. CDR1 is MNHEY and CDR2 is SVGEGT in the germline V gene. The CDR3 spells CASSRGESGNQPQHF. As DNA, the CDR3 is TGTGCCAGCAGCAGAGGGGAATCGGGCAATCAGCCCCAGCATTTT.

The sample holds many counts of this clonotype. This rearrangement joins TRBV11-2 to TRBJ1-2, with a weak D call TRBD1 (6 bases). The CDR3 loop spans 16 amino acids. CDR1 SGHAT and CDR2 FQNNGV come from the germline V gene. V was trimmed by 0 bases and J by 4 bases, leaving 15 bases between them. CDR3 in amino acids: CASSLDPTRGGYGYTF. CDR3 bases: TGTGCCAGCAGCTTAGATCCGACCCGAGGGGGCTATGGCTACACCTTC.

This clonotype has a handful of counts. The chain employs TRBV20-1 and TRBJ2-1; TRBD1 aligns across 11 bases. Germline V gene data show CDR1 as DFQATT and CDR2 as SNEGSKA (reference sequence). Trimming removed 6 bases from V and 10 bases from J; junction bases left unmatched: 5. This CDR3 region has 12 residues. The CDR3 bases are TGCAGTGCGGTGGACAGGGGGCGAGAGCAGTTCTTC. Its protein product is CSAVDRGREQFF.

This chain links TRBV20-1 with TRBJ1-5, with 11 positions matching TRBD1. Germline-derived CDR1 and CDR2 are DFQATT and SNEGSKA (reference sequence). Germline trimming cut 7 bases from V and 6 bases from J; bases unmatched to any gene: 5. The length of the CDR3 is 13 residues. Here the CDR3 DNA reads TGCAGTGGCGCCGGGACAGGGGGTCAGCCCCAGCATTTT. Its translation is CSGAGTGGQPQHF.

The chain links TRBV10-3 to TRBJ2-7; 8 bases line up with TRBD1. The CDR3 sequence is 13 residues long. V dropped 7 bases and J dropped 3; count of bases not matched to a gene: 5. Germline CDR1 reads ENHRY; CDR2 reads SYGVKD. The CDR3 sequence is CAITAGGYYEQYF. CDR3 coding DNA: TGTGCCATCACGGCAGGGGGCTACTACGAGCAGTACTTC.

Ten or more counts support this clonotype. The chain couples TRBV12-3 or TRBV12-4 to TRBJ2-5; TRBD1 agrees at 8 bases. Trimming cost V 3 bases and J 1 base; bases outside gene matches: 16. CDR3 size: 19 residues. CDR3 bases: TGTGCCAGCAGTTTCCACGGGACAGGAATATGGAGAGGCCAAGAGACCCAGTACTTC. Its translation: CASSFHGTGIWRGQETQYF.

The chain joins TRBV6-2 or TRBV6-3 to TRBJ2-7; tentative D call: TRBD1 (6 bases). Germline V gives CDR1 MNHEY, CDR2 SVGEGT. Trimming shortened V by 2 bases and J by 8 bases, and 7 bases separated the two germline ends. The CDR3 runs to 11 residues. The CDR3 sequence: CASSYGTKQYF. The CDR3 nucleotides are TGTGCCAGCAGTTACGGGACAAAGCAGTACTTC.

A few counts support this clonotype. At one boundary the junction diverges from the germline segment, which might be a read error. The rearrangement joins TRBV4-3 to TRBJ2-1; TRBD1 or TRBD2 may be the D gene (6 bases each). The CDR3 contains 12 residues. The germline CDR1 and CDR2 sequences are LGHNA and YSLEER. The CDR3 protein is CASSQGGFEQFF. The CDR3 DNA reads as TGCGCCAGCAGTCAAGGGGGGTTTGAGCAGTTCTTC.

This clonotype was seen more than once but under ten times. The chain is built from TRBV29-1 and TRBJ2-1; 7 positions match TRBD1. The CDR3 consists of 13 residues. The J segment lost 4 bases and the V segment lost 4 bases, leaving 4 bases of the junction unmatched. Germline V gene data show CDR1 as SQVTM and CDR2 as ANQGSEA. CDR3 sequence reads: CSVVGTAYNEQFF. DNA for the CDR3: TGCAGCGTTGTAGGGACAGCGTACAATGAGCAGTTCTTC.

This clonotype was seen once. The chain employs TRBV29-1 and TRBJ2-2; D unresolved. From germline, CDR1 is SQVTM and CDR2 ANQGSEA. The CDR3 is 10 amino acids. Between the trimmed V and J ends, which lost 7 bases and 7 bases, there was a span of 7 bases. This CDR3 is CSGFNGELFF. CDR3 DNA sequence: TGCAGCGGATTCAACGGGGAGCTGTTTTTT.

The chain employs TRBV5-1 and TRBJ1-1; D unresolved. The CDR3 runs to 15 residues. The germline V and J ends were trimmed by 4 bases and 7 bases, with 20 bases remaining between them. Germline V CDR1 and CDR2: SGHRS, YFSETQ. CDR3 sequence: CASSGRAAGSVEAFF. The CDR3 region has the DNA TGCGCCAGCAGCGGACGGGCCGCGGGCTCTGTTGAAGCTTTCTTT.

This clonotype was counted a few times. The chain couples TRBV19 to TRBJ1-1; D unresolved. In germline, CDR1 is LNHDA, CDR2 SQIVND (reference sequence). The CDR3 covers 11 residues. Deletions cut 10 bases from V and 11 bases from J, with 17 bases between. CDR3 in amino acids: CATGVKQPAFF. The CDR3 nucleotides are TGTGCCACCGGGGTCAAACAGCCGGCTTTCTTT.

The chain's CDR3 is CSARVSLAGALKNEQFF. CDR3 coding DNA: TGCAGTGCTAGAGTTTCCCTAGCGGGAGCGCTGAAGAATGAGCAGTTCTTC. The chain employs TRBV20-1 and TRBJ2-1, with 10 nucleotides matching TRBD2. The CDR3 sequence is 17 residues long. Trimming at V came to 1 base and at J to 7 bases, leaving 13 bases not matched to a gene. Germline CDR1 DFQATT, CDR2 SNEGSKA (reference sequence).

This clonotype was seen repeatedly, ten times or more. CDR3 nucleotide sequence: TGCAGTGCTAGACCCCCTAGGCGGGCGGGAAGGAGTGAGCAGTTCTTC. This translates into CSARPPRRAGRSEQFF. The chain recombines TRBV20-1 with TRBJ2-1; D is possibly TRBD2 (6 bases). This CDR3 spans 16 amino acids. Trimming removed 2 bases at V and 9 bases at J, with 23 bases between. Germline CDR1 DFQATT, CDR2 SNEGSKA (reference sequence).